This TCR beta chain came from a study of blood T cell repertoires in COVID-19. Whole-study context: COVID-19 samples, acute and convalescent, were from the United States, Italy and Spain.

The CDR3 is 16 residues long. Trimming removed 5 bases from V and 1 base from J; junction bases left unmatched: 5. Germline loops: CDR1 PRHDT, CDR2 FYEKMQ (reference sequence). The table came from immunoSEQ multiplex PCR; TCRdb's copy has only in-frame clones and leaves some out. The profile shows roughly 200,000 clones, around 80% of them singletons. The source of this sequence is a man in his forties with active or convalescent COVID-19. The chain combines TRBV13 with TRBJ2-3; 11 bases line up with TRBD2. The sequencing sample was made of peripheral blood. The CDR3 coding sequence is TGTGCCAGCAGCGTTTTAGCGGGAGGGCGCACAGATACGCAGTATTTT. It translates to CASSVLAGGRTDTQYF.